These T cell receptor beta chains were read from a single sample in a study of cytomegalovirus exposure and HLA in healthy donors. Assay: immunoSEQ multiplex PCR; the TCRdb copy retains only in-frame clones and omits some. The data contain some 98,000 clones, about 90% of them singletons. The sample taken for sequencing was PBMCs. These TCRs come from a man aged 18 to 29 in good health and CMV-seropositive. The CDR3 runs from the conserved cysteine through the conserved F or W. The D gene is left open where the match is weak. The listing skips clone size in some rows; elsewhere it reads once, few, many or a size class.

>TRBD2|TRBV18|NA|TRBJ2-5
CASSPIAGVGETQYF
TGTGCCAGCTCACCAATAGCGGGAGTGGGAGAGACCCAGTACTTC
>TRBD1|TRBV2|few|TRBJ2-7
CASRGTGQDYEQYF
TGTGCCAGCAGGGGGACAGGACAGGACTACGAGCAGTACTTC
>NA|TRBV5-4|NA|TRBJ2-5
CASSFAANQETQYF
TGTGCCAGCAGCTTTGCGGCGAACCAAGAGACCCAGTACTTC
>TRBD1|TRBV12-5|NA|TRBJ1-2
CASGFQLPRGHHGYTF
TGTGCTAGTGGTTTCCAATTACCCAGGGGGCACCATGGCTACACCTTC
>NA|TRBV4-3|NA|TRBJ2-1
CASSQAAGDNEQFF
TGCGCCAGCAGCCAGGCCGCCGGGGACAATGAGCAGTTCTTC
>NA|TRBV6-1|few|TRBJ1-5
CASSELGTPNQPQHF
TGTGCCAGCAGTGAATTGGGGACACCAAATCAGCCCCAGCATTTT
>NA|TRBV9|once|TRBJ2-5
CASSPPGGLLWSGTQFRETQYF
TGTGCCAGCAGCCCCCCCGGCGGTTTATTGTGGTCGGGGACACAATTCCGTGAGACCCAGTACTTC
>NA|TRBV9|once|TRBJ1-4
CASSATAYSNEKLFF
TGTGCCAGCAGCGCGACAGCGTATAGTAATGAAAAACTGTTTTTT
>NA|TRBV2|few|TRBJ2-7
CASSDYAEQYF
TGTGCCAGCAGTGACTACGCCGAGCAGTACTTC
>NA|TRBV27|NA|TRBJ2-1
CASSLTTRAAYNEQFF
TGTGCCAGCAGTTTAACGACGCGGGCGGCCTACAATGAGCAGTTCTTC
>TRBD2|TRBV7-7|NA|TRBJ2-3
CASSAGVSDTQYF
TGTGCCAGCAGCGCGGGGGTTTCAGATACGCAGTATTTT
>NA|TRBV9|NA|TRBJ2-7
CASSVDDYTTYEQYF
TGTGCCAGCAGCGTAGATGACTACACGACCTACGAGCAGTACTTC
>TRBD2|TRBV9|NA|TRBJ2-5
CASSVGGVFSSGGEETQYF
TGTGCCAGCAGCGTTGGGGGTGTGTTTAGTAGCGGGGGGGAAGAGACCCAGTACTTC
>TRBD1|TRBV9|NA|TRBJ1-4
CASSVEGGQPGEKLFF
TGTGCCAGCAGCGTCGAGGGGGGACAGCCTGGGGAAAAACTGTTTTTT
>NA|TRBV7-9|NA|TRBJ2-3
CASRPDSFPDTQYF
TGTGCCAGCAGACCGGACAGTTTCCCAGATACGCAGTATTTT
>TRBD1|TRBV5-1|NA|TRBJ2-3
CASSSLRDRSTDTQYF
TGCGCCAGCAGCTCCCTCCGGGACAGAAGCACAGATACGCAGTATTTT
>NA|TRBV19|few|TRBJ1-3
CASSGTGSIGNTIYF
TGTGCCAGTAGTGGTACAGGCTCGATTGGAAACACCATATATTTT
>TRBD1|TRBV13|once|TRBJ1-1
CASSLGDRLNTEAFF
TGTGCCAGCAGCTTAGGGGACAGGTTGAACACTGAAGCTTTCTTT
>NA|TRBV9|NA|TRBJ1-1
CASSVYGSPAEAFF
TGTGCCAGCAGCGTGTACGGTTCCCCCGCTGAAGCTTTCTTT
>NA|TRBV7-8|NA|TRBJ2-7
CASSFGQVRGNEQYF
TGTGCCAGCAGCTTCGGTCAGGTGAGAGGGAACGAGCAGTACTTC
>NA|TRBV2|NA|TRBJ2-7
CASSEEQGSEQYF
TGTGCCAGCAGTGAAGAGCAGGGAAGCGAGCAGTACTTC
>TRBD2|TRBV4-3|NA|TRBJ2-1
CASSQDGGEGSYNEQFF
TGCGCCAGCAGCCAAGATGGCGGGGAGGGGTCCTACAATGAGCAGTTCTTC
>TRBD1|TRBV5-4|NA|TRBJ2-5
CASSRQGAQETQYF
TGTGCCAGCAGCAGACAGGGGGCCCAAGAGACCCAGTACTTC
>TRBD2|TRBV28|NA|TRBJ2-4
CASSSLAGVNIQYF
TGTGCCAGCAGTTCCCTAGCGGGAGTTAACATTCAGTACTTC
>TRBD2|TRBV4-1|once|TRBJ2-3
CASSGPGLLLLPQYF
TGCGCCAGCAGCGGTCCGGGACTACTTCTCCTCCCGCAGTATTTT
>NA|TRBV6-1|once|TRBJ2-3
CASSEGVATDTQYF
TGTGCCAGCAGTGAAGGAGTAGCCACAGATACGCAGTATTTT
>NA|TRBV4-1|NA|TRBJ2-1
CASSQEWGTAYNEQFF
TGCGCCAGCAGCCAAGAGTGGGGGACTGCCTACAATGAGCAGTTCTTC
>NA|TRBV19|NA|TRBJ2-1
CASSIAGYNEQFF
TGTGCCAGTAGTATCGCAGGGTACAATGAGCAGTTCTTC
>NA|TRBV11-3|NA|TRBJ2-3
CASSPGVGGLTDTQYF
TGTGCCAGCAGCCCAGGGGTGGGGGGGCTGACAGATACGCAGTATTTT
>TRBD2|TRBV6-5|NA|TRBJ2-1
CASSLSGGDANEQFF
TGTGCCAGCAGTCTTAGCGGGGGGGACGCCAATGAGCAGTTCTTC
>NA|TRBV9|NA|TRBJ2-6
CASSPRQDSGANVLTF
TGTGCCAGCAGCCCCCGACAAGACTCTGGGGCCAACGTCCTGACTTTC
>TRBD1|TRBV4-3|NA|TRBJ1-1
CASTERQGWTEAFF
TGCGCCAGCACCGAACGACAGGGGTGGACTGAAGCTTTCTTT
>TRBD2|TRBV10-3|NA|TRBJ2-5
CAISGLAGGMETQYF
TGTGCCATCAGTGGGCTAGCGGGAGGTATGGAGACCCAGTACTTC
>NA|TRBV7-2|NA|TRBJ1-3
CASSLSYIASSGNTIYF
TGTGCCAGCAGCTTGAGTTATATCGCTAGCTCTGGAAACACCATATATTTT
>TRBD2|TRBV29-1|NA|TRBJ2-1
CSVGISGFDTEQFF
TGCAGCGTTGGCATTAGCGGGTTCGACACTGAGCAGTTCTTC
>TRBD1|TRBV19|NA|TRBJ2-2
CASSILGQGDAGELFF
TGTGCCAGTAGTATTCTTGGACAGGGGGATGCCGGGGAGCTGTTTTTT
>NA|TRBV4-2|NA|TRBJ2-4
CASSQDKRTENIQYF
TGTGCCAGCAGCCAAGATAAGCGGACAGAAAACATTCAGTACTTC
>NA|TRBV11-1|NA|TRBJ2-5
CASSSRVLTLETQYF
TGTGCCAGCAGCTCCAGGGTGTTGACGTTAGAGACCCAGTACTTC
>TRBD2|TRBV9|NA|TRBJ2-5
CASSVGVGGAGETQYF
TGTGCCAGCAGCGTAGGAGTCGGGGGGGCTGGGGAGACCCAGTACTTC
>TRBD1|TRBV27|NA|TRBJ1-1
CASSFTGGYNTEAFF
TGTGCCAGCAGTTTTACAGGGGGTTACAACACTGAAGCTTTCTTT
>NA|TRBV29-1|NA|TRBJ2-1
CSVELLYNEQFF
TGCAGCGTTGAACTGTTGTACAATGAGCAGTTCTTC
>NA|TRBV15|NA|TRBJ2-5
CATSKRQLQETQYF
TGTGCCACCAGCAAGCGGCAGCTCCAAGAGACCCAGTACTTC